This T cell receptor (beta chain) is from a study of shared clonotypes between healthy human individuals. At the level of the study: Three CD4 naive, three CD4 memory, two CD8 naive and one CD8 memory plate were used per donor. Regarding the study as a whole: Clonotype sharing levels among donors were expected to vary with sequencing depth.

Method: immunoSEQ multiplex PCR; TCRdb's copy keeps in-frame clones and lacks some. This table holds 2 million to 3 million clones, around 94% found once. In the case of this clone: Its target is not known.

There are 16 residues in the CDR3. Germline values: CDR1 LNHDA, CDR2 SQIVND (reference sequence). The ends were cut back, 3 bases at V and 6 bases at J, with 18 bases in the middle. CD4+ cells yielded CD45RA+ naive and CD45RA-negative memory subsets. The chain uses TRBV19 and TRBJ1-5, with unresolved D. Sequencing was performed on naive CD4+ T cells sorted from blood. Documented subset: CD45RA+ positively selected. This receptor was taken from a man younger than 30 in good health. CDR3 sequence: CASSMTKKGSAQPQHF. The CDR3 coding sequence is TGTGCCAGTAGTATGACCAAAAAAGGGTCGGCTCAGCCCCAGCATTTT.